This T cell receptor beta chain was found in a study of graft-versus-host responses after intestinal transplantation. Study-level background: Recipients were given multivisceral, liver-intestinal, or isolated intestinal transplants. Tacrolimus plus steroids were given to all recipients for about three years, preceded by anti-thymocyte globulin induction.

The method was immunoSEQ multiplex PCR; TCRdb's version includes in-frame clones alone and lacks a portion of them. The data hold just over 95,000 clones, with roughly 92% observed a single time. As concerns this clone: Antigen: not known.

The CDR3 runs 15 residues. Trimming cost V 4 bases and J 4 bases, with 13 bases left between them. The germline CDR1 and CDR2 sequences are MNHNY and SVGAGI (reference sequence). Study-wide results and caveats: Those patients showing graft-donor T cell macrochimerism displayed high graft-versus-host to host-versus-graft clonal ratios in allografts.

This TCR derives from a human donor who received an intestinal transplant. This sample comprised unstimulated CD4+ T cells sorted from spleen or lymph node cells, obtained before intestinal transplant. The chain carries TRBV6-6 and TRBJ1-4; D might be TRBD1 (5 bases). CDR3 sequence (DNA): TGTGCCAGCAGTTTGCCAGGGTCTAGTAATGAAAAACTGTTTTTT. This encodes CASSLPGSSNEKLFF.